Following are 22 T cell receptor beta chains from one sample sequenced in a study of cytomegalovirus exposure and HLA in healthy donors. The PCR employed 60 Vbeta primers together with 13 Jbeta primers. Using immunoSEQ multiplex PCR, the repertoire was profiled, and TCRdb retains in-frame clones only, with some absent. The repertoire holds roughly 160,000 clones, with roughly 83% as singletons. Sequenced input: PBMCs. The source of these receptors is a boy aged 2 to 10 in good health and CMV-seronegative.

The chain joins TRBV2 to TRBJ1-3; D is uncertain. V was cut by 5 bases and J by 5 bases, with 10 bases left in between. Per the germline V gene, CDR1 is SNHLY and CDR2 is FYNNEI. The CDR3 is made up of 13 amino acids. The CDR3 is CASSPAERNTIYF. The DNA of the CDR3 is TGTGCCAGCAGTCCCGCGGAGAGAAACACCATATATTTT.

The rearrangement joins TRBV6-5 to TRBJ1-2, with D unresolved. The CDR3 loop spans 13 amino acids. The V and J ends lost 5 bases and 7 bases respectively, with 14 bases between them. Germline V CDR1 and CDR2: MNHEY, SVGAGI. This chain's CDR3 is CASSRTGEGGYTF. CDR3 bases: TGTGCCAGCAGTCGTACCGGGGAGGGTGGCTACACCTTC.

The chain joins TRBV7-2 to TRBJ2-7; D is possibly TRBD2 (5 bases). This CDR3 comprises 14 residues. Trimming cost V 0 bases and J 4 bases, with 10 bases left between them. CDR1 and CDR2 (germline): SGHTA, FQGNSA. CDR3 amino acids: CASSLAGAFYEQYF. CDR3 sequence (DNA): TGTGCCAGCAGCTTAGCGGGAGCCTTTTACGAGCAGTACTTC.

J is TRBJ2-1 and V is TRBV29-1, with TRBD2 identical over 7 bases. CDR1 is SQVTM and CDR2 is ANQGSEA in the germline V gene. The CDR3 contains 13 residues. The ends lost 4 bases at V and 6 bases at J; junction bases unmatched: 6. CDR3 sequence (DNA): TGCAGCGTTGTGGGGGAGGGCCTCAATGAGCAGTTCTTC. Its translation: CSVVGEGLNEQFF.

CDR3 residues: CASSLTPGAGVWETQYF. The CDR3 region has the DNA TGCGCCAGCAGCCTAACCCCGGGGGCGGGAGTCTGGGAGACCCAGTACTTC. The chain carries TRBV4-1 and TRBJ2-5; possible D gene TRBD2, 7 bases. V was shortened by 4 bases and J by 5 bases, with 23 bases between the two germline ends. The CDR3 has 17 residues. Germline V lookup: CDR1 MGHRA, CDR2 YSYEKL.

The J gene is TRBJ1-4, the V gene TRBV29-1, with 8 bases identical to TRBD1. The junction had 6 bases not matched to a gene; V was cut back by 5 bases and J by 7 bases. The CDR3 runs to 13 residues. Germline assignment: CDR1 SQVTM and CDR2 ANQGSEA. In nucleotides, the CDR3 is TGCAGCGTTCGGACAGGGATTGCTGAAAAACTGTTTTTT. This encodes CSVRTGIAEKLFF.

In its sample, this clone was seen once. The chain employs TRBV19 and TRBJ1-2; perhaps TRBD1 as D (6 bases). The CDR3 totals 13 residues. Germline CDR1 reads LNHDA; CDR2 reads SQIVND (reference sequence). Trimming left V 9 bases short and J 6 bases short, with 17 bases between. The CDR3 is CASRFGGGNGYTF. CDR3 DNA sequence: TGTGCCAGCCGGTTTGGGGGCGGAAATGGCTACACCTTC.

The V and J genes are TRBV5-4 and TRBJ2-7; TRBD1 matches at 9 bases. CDR3 size: 16 residues. With 0 bases clipped from V and 4 bases from J, the junction kept 8 bases outside the gene matches. Germline CDR1 SGHNT, CDR2 YYREEE (reference sequence). In nucleotides, the CDR3 is TGTGCCAGCAGCTTGGGGGGACAGGGTTCAAAGTACGAGCAGTACTTC. Its translation is CASSLGGQGSKYEQYF.

In its sample, this clone was seen once. V gene TRBV27 combines with J gene TRBJ1-3; 9 nucleotides match TRBD1. Germline assignment: CDR1 MNHEY and CDR2 SMNVEV (reference sequence). The CDR3 totals 14 residues. V lost 5 bases, J lost 9 bases, and 8 bases stayed unmatched. CDR3 sequence (DNA): TGTGCCAGCAGTCGGACAGGGGCGTTCGGCACCATATATTTT. Its protein product is CASSRTGAFGTIYF.

This chain joins TRBV7-6 and TRBJ2-7; TRBD2 aligns across 15 bases. The length of the CDR3 is 16 residues. In germline, CDR1 is SGHVS, CDR2 FNYEAQ. V was clipped by 5 bases and J by 2 bases; unmatched bases: 4. Written as DNA, the CDR3 is TGTGCCAGCAGCCGGACTAGCGGGAGGGCGCCCTACGAGCAGTACTTC. It is translated as CASSRTSGRAPYEQYF.

For this clone: The same CDR3 can be traced to other DNA sequences in this sample. The chain carries TRBV29-1 and TRBJ2-7; a possible D gene is TRBD2 (5 bases). The V gene lost 0 bases and the J gene lost 3 bases, with 6 bases spanning the gap. Germline V gene data show CDR1 as SQVTM and CDR2 as ANQGSEA. The CDR3 totals 12 residues. The CDR3 region has the DNA TGCAGCGTTGAAGACGGGGACTACGAGCAGTACTTC. This encodes CSVEDGDYEQYF.

The chain joins TRBV6-1 to TRBJ2-7; 11 nucleotides align to TRBD2. Germline V gene sequence: CDR1 MNHNS, CDR2 SASEGT. The J segment lost 1 base and the V segment lost 6 bases, leaving 2 bases of the junction unmatched. This CDR3 has 14 amino acids. CDR3: CASSTSGSSYEQYF. The CDR3 DNA follows: TGTGCCAGCAGCACTAGCGGGAGTTCCTACGAGCAGTACTTC.

The chain is built from TRBV4-1 and TRBJ1-5; weak D call: TRBD1 (5 bases). Trimming left V 1 base short and J 5 bases short, with 6 bases between. The CDR3 length is 13 residues. CDR1 and CDR2 (germline): MGHRA, YSYEKL. The CDR3 nucleotides are TGCGCCAGCAGCCAAGCGGGGGATCAGCCCCAGCATTTT. Its translation: CASSQAGDQPQHF.

The chain couples TRBV7-8 to TRBJ2-7; 12 positions agree with TRBD2. V lost 2 bases and J lost 7; bases outside the gene matches: 9. Germline V lookup: CDR1 SGHVS, CDR2 FQNEAQ. There are 16 residues in the CDR3. The CDR3 protein is CASSLRLAGAIGEQYF. CDR3 bases: TGTGCCAGCAGCTTAAGACTAGCGGGAGCGATTGGGGAGCAGTACTTC.

This sequence joins TRBV28 and TRBJ1-4; TRBD1 matches 12 bases. The CDR3 sequence is 15 residues long. Trimming took 3 bases from V and 7 from J; bases not matched to a gene: 3. Germline CDR1 MDHEN, CDR2 SYDVKM. The CDR3 bases are TGTGCCAGCAGTTTTGGGGACAGGGGGCTTGAAAAACTGTTTTTT. Its translation is CASSFGDRGLEKLFF.

This clone was counted only a few times. J is TRBJ1-2 and V is TRBV13; 7 positions match TRBD1. Germline-derived CDR1 and CDR2 are PRHDT and FYEKMQ (reference sequence). The junction had 6 bases not matched to a gene; V was cut back by 5 bases and J by 3 bases. The CDR3 covers 14 residues. The CDR3 DNA sequence: TGTGCCAGCAGCCAGGCCGACAGGGACTATGGCTACACCTTC. This gives the protein CASSQADRDYGYTF.

The chain links TRBV9 to TRBJ2-6; 7 nucleotides match TRBD1. V shed 0 bases and J 2 bases; nucleotides not matched to a gene: 5. Germline CDR1 SGDLS, CDR2 YYNGEE. This CDR3 is built from 17 residues. The CDR3 coding sequence is TGTGCCAGCAGCGTAGGGACAGGATGGACTGGGGCCAACGTCCTGACTTTC. It translates to CASSVGTGWTGANVLTF.

The V and J genes are TRBV6-1 and TRBJ2-7; D is undetermined. This CDR3 is 13 amino acids long. V was cut by 3 bases and J by 2 bases, with 8 bases left in between. CDR1 and CDR2 from the germline V gene are MNHNS and SASEGT. The CDR3 nucleotides read TGTGCCAGCAGTGACATACAGCCCTACGAGCAGTACTTC. It specifies CASSDIQPYEQYF.

The chain recombines TRBV29-1 with TRBJ2-2; a possible D gene is TRBD2 (7 bases). Per the germline V gene, CDR1 is SQVTM and CDR2 is ANQGSEA. V lost 4 bases and J 0 bases, leaving 9 bases between the germline ends. CDR3 size: 14 residues. CDR3 amino acids: CSVAGGSNTGELFF. Here the CDR3 DNA reads TGCAGCGTTGCGGGGGGCTCGAACACCGGGGAGCTGTTTTTT.

The gene calls are TRBV7-3 and TRBJ2-7, with 10 bases aligning to TRBD2. Losses at the gene ends were 2 bases for V and 7 bases for J; bases not matched to a gene: 5. The CDR3 sequence is 14 residues long. In germline, CDR1 is SGHTA, CDR2 FQGTGA. CDR3 sequence reads: CASSLLAGVGEQYF. CDR3 DNA sequence: TGTGCCAGCAGCTTACTAGCGGGAGTAGGTGAGCAGTACTTC.

V is TRBV7-2 and J is TRBJ2-7; 7 positions match TRBD1. The V gene's germline CDR1 is SGHTA and CDR2 FQGNSA. Trimming at V came to 5 bases and at J to 5 bases, leaving 9 bases not matched to a gene. This CDR3 spans 14 amino acids. The CDR3 is CASSQGTALHEQYF. The DNA for the CDR3 is TGTGCCAGCAGCCAGGGGACAGCTCTTCACGAGCAGTACTTC.

The genes are TRBV10-1 and TRBJ2-7; 8 nucleotides line up with TRBD1. This CDR3 is 13 amino acids long. J was trimmed by 6 bases and V by 0 bases; bases with no gene match: 1. Germline values: CDR1 WNHNN, CDR2 SYGVQD (reference sequence). The CDR3 region is CASSESDRAEQYF. In nucleotides, the CDR3 is TGCGCCAGCAGTGAGTCGGACAGGGCCGAGCAGTACTTC.